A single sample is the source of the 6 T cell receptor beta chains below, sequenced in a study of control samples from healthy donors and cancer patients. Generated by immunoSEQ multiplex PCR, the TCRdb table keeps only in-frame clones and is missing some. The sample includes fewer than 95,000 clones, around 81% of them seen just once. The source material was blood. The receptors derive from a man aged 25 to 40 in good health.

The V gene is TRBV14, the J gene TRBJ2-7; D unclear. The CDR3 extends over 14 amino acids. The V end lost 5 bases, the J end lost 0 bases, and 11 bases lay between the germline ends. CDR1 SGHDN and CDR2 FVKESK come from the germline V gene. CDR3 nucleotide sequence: TGTGCCAGCAGCGATCTCACGAGCTCCTACGAGCAGTACTTC. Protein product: CASSDLTSSYEQYF.

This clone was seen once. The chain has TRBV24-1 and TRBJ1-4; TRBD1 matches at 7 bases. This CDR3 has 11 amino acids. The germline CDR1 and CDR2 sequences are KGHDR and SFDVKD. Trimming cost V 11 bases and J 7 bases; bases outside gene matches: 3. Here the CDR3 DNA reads TGTGCCAGACAGGGTGTTGAAAAACTGTTTTTT. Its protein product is CARQGVEKLFF.

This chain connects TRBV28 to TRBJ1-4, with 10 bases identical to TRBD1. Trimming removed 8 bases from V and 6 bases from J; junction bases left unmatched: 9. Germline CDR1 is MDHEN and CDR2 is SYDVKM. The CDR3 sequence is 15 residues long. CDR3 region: CASGGGTGVDEKLFF. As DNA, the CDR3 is TGTGCCAGCGGGGGGGGGACAGGGGTAGATGAAAAACTGTTTTTT.

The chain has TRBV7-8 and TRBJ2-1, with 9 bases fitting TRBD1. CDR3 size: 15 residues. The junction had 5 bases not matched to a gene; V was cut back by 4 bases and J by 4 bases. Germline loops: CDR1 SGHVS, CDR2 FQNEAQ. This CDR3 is CASSSQGARYNEQFF. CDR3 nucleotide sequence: TGTGCCAGCAGCTCACAGGGGGCGCGATACAATGAGCAGTTCTTC. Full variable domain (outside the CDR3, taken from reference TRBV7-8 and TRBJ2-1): GAGVSQSPRYKVAKRGQDVALRCDPISGHVSLFWYQQALGQGPEFLTYFQNEAQLDKSGLPSDRFFAERPEGSVSTLKIQRTQQEDSAVYLCASSSQGARYNEQFFGPGTRLTVL.

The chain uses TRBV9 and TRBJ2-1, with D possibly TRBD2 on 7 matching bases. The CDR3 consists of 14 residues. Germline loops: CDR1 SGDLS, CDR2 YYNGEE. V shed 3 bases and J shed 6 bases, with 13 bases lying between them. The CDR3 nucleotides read TGTGCCAGCAGCGGAGGGGGGGCCGTCAATGAGCAGTTCTTC. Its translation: CASSGGGAVNEQFF.

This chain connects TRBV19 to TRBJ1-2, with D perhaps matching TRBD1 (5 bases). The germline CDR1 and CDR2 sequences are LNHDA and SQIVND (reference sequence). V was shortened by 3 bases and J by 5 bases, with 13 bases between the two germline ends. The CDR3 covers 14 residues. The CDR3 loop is CASSIGGGTYGYTF. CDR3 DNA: TGTGCCAGTAGTATTGGGGGAGGGACGTATGGCTACACCTTC.